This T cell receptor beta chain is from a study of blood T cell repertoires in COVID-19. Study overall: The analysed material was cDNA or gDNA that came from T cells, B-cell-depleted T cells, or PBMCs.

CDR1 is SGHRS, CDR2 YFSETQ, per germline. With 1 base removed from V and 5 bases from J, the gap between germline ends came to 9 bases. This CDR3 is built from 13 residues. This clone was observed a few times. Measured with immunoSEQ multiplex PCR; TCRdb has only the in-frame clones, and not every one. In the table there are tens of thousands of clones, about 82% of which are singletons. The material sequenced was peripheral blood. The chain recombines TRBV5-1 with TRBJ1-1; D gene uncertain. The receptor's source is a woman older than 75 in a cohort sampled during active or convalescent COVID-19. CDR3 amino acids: CASSLPGGTEAFF. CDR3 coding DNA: TGCGCCAGCAGCTTGCCGGGAGGTACTGAAGCTTTCTTT.